These 27 T cell receptor beta chains were sequenced from one sample in a study of blood T cell repertoires in COVID-19 (dated by TCRdb to the early 2020s). The library was produced with the immunoSEQ multiplex PCR assay. This is the immuneACCESS table as TCRdb keeps it, with only in-frame sequences that have V and J called. A part of the clones is gone; compared with another copy, unresolved V genes explain less than half, and the rest is unexplained. Recorded for this sample are under 250,000 clones; roughly 85% of them occurred a single time. The top ten clones comprise 5% to 6.5% of the sample. The sequenced sample consisted of peripheral blood. All receptors come from a man between 50 and 59 years old with COVID-19, enrolled during active disease.

This chain joins TRBV7-3 and TRBJ1-2; 9 bases match TRBD1. CDR1 and CDR2 from the germline V gene are SGHTA and FQGTGA. With V trimmed by 3 bases and J by 8 bases, 4 bases remained unmatched. The CDR3 has 13 residues. CDR3 nucleotide sequence: TGTGCCAGCAGCTTGGGACAGGGAGGAGGCTACACCTTC. Translating gives CASSLGQGGGYTF. Full variable domain (missing parts from reference TRBV7-3 and TRBJ1-2): GAGVSQTPSNKVTEKGKYVELRCDPISGHTALYWYRQSLGQGPEFLIYFQGTGAADDSGLPNDRFFAVRPEGSVSTLKIQRTERGDSAVYLCASSLGQGGGYTFGSGTRLTVV.

The J gene is TRBJ1-2, the V gene TRBV15; TRBD1 agrees at 7 bases. Trimming at V came to 5 bases and at J to 5 bases, leaving 17 bases not matched to a gene. The CDR3 covers 17 residues. Germline V gives CDR1 LNHNV, CDR2 YYDKDF (reference sequence). CDR3 loop: CATSSQSRDSLAYGYTF. In nucleotides, the CDR3 is TGTGCCACCAGCTCACAAAGTAGGGACAGTTTGGCTTATGGCTACACCTTC.

CDR3 sequence: CASSYEWTGNQPQHF. The CDR3 nucleotides are TGTGCCAGCAGTTACGAATGGACAGGCAATCAGCCCCAGCATTTT. This chain uses TRBV6-6 with TRBJ1-5; possibly TRBD1 for D (6 bases). The CDR3 covers 15 residues. Germline V gene data show CDR1 as MNHNY and CDR2 as SVGAGI (reference sequence). The ends were cut back, 2 bases at V and 2 bases at J, with 10 bases in the middle.

The chain has TRBV6-5 and TRBJ2-2, with 9 bases lining up with TRBD2. Germline loops: CDR1 MNHEY, CDR2 SVGAGI. The V gene end was trimmed by 2 bases and the J gene end by 7 bases; junction bases not matched to a gene: 8. This CDR3 contains 16 residues. Written as DNA, the CDR3 is TGTGCCAGCAGTTACGGGCTAGCGGGGACGTACGGGGAGCTGTTTTTT. Translating gives CASSYGLAGTYGELFF.

V usage is TRBV6-1 and J usage is TRBJ2-1; 10 bases align to TRBD2. The CDR3 sequence is 18 residues long. V was clipped by 4 bases and J by 7 bases; unmatched bases: 16. Germline V CDR1 and CDR2: MNHNS, SASEGT. In DNA form, the CDR3 reads TGTGCCAGCAGTGTCTTTCTAGCGGGGGCCGGGGAAAGGAATGAGCAGTTCTTC. Residues: CASSVFLAGAGERNEQFF.

J is TRBJ2-3 and V is TRBV4-1; 7 positions match TRBD2. V lost 2 bases to trimming and J lost 5 bases; unmatched junction nucleotides: 4. This CDR3 comprises 14 residues. Per the germline V gene, CDR1 is MGHRA and CDR2 is YSYEKL. CDR3 sequence (DNA): TGCGCCAGCAGCCAACGCGGGGGAGGAGATACGCAGTATTTT. Protein product: CASSQRGGGDTQYF.

This clone was picked up a small number of times. CDR3 sequence reads: CASSERQGEKLFF. CDR3 in DNA: TGTGCCAGCAGTGAACGCCAGGGAGAAAAACTGTTTTTT. V gene TRBV2 combines with J gene TRBJ1-4; D is possibly TRBD1 (5 bases). This CDR3 contains 13 residues. Germline V gene sequence: CDR1 SNHLY, CDR2 FYNNEI. The V gene lost 2 bases and the J gene lost 8 bases, with 9 bases spanning the gap.

The rearrangement links TRBV19 to TRBJ1-1; the D gene is possibly TRBD1 (5 bases). The CDR3 runs 15 residues. The germline V gene encodes CDR1 LNHDA and CDR2 SQIVND (reference sequence). Trimming stripped 3 bases from V and 7 bases from J, with 18 bases between. The DNA of the CDR3 is TGTGCCAGTAGTATTGACTGGGCAGGGCCGAATGAAGCTTTCTTT. Its protein product is CASSIDWAGPNEAFF.

J is TRBJ2-7 and V is TRBV6-5, with 9 bases aligning to TRBD2. Germline loops: CDR1 MNHEY, CDR2 SVGAGI. The trim removed 0 bases at V and 1 base at J, leaving 4 bases unmatched. CDR3 length: 16 residues. The CDR3 sequence: CASSYSPSGVSYEQYF. The CDR3, as DNA: TGTGCCAGCAGTTACTCACCTAGCGGGGTATCCTACGAGCAGTACTTC.

This clone came up a few times. This sequence joins TRBV5-1 and TRBJ2-3; the D gene is possibly TRBD2 (6 bases). Germline assignment: CDR1 SGHRS and CDR2 YFSETQ. The CDR3 runs to 15 residues. Trimming removed 3 bases at V and 1 base at J, with 12 bases between. For the CDR3, the DNA is TGCGCCAGCAGCTCTCGGGGACTTCGCACAGATACGCAGTATTTT. This translates into CASSSRGLRTDTQYF.

This clone was seen once. The chain is built from TRBV7-3 and TRBJ2-3, with D maybe TRBD2 (7 bases). V was shortened by 3 bases and J by 2 bases, with 12 bases between the two germline ends. Germline V gives CDR1 SGHTA, CDR2 FQGTGA. The CDR3 length is 15 residues. CDR3 nucleotides: TGTGCCAGCAGCTTGGTCGGGGGGCACACAGATACGCAGTATTTT. Encoded protein: CASSLVGGHTDTQYF.

The chain links TRBV5-4 to TRBJ1-1; TRBD1 matches at 8 bases. V shed 9 bases, J shed 7 bases, and the junction held 8 bases outside the gene matches. This CDR3 is 12 amino acids long. Germline CDR1 and CDR2: SGHNT and YYREEE (reference sequence). Here the CDR3 DNA reads TGTGCCACCCGGACAGGGAACGTTGAAGCTTTCTTT. Its translation is CATRTGNVEAFF.

The rearrangement uses TRBV6-5 and TRBJ1-2, with D maybe TRBD1 (5 bases). Germline assignment: CDR1 MNHEY and CDR2 SVGAGI. The CDR3 runs to 15 residues. Trimming removed 4 bases from V and 6 bases from J, with 18 bases in between. The CDR3 protein is CASSSLRGNGHGYTF. The CDR3 nucleotides read TGTGCCAGCAGTTCCCTCCGGGGGAACGGCCATGGCTACACCTTC.

This chain uses TRBV27 with TRBJ2-7; tentatively, D is TRBD1 (6 bases). The CDR3 totals 15 residues. Germline V gene lookup returns CDR1 MNHEY and CDR2 SMNVEV (reference sequence). V was clipped by 5 bases and J by 1 base, with 15 bases between them. CDR3 protein: CASSATGLGSYEQYF. The DNA for the CDR3 is TGTGCCAGCAGTGCCACAGGGTTGGGGTCCTACGAGCAGTACTTC.

This chain connects TRBV19 to TRBJ2-5; 9 nucleotides agree with TRBD1. Per the germline V gene, CDR1 is LNHDA and CDR2 is SQIVND (reference sequence). The V and J ends lost 4 bases and 5 bases, in that order; junction bases with no gene match: 8. This CDR3 contains 15 residues. CDR3 sequence: CASSTYRGRSETQYF. As DNA, the CDR3 is TGTGCCAGTAGTACCTACAGGGGGCGGAGTGAGACCCAGTACTTC.

The rearrangement uses TRBV6-2 or TRBV6-3 and TRBJ2-2, with 7 bases lining up with TRBD1. This CDR3 has 14 amino acids. CDR1 and CDR2 (germline): MNHEY, SVGEGT. V was pared by 4 bases and J by 5 bases, with 4 bases of the junction left unmatched. For the CDR3, the DNA is TGTGCCAGCAGTTTACAGGGGAGTACCGGGGAGCTGTTTTTT. As protein: CASSLQGSTGELFF.

The gene calls are TRBV5-1 and TRBJ2-5, with TRBD1 identical over 11 bases. Germline CDR1 reads SGHRS; CDR2 reads YFSETQ. The CDR3 length is 15 residues. V lost 8 bases to trimming and J lost 4 bases; unmatched junction nucleotides: 10. The CDR3 DNA follows: TGCGCCAGTAAACCACGGGACAGGGGGTTAGAGACCCAGTACTTC. Translating it yields CASKPRDRGLETQYF.

V and J are TRBV18 and TRBJ1-1, with D maybe TRBD1 (5 bases). The germline V gene encodes CDR1 KGHSH and CDR2 LQKENI. The V and J ends lost 6 bases and 2 bases respectively, with 13 bases between them. This CDR3 is built from 14 residues. For the CDR3, the DNA is TGTGCCAGCTCCCCCCGGGGGATTAACACTGAAGCTTTCTTT. Translating it yields CASSPRGINTEAFF.

The rearrangement uses TRBV15 and TRBJ1-1; D not resolved. Germline V gives CDR1 LNHNV, CDR2 YYDKDF (reference sequence). There are 14 residues in the CDR3. V was shortened by 2 bases and J by 5 bases, with 12 bases between the two germline ends. The CDR3 bases are TGTGCCACCAGCAGAATTAATTCGAGGACTGAAGCTTTCTTT. It encodes CATSRINSRTEAFF.

The gene calls are TRBV7-9 and TRBJ1-2; TRBD1 matches at 9 bases. Germline V gene data show CDR1 as SEHNR and CDR2 as FQNEAQ (reference sequence). Losses at the gene ends were 3 bases for V and 6 bases for J; bases not matched to a gene: 8. The CDR3 has 15 amino acids. CDR3 sequence: CASSFTTGGGHGYTF. The CDR3 region has the DNA TGTGCCAGCAGCTTCACAACAGGGGGCGGTCATGGCTACACCTTC. Together with reference TRBV7-9 and TRBJ1-2, the CDR3 gives the full variable domain: DTGVSQNPRHKITKRGQNVTFRCDPISEHNRLYWYRQTLGQGPEFLTYFQNEAQLEKSRLLSDRFSAERPKGSFSTLEIQRTEQGDSAMYLCASSFTTGGGHGYTFGSGTRLTVV.

This rearrangement joins TRBV30 to TRBJ1-1, with 7 bases lining up with TRBD1. V was pared by 2 bases and J by 5 bases, with 8 bases of the junction left unmatched. The CDR3 is 14 residues long. The germline V gene encodes CDR1 GTSNPN and CDR2 SVGIG (reference sequence). The CDR3: CAWSTEGARTEAFF. The CDR3 DNA reads TGTGCCTGGAGTACCGAGGGGGCGCGGACTGAAGCTTTCTTT.

The chain joins TRBV7-2 to TRBJ2-3; D perhaps matches TRBD2 (6 bases). V was clipped by 4 bases and J by 2 bases, with 13 bases between them. The CDR3 contains 15 residues. Germline values: CDR1 SGHTA, CDR2 FQGNSA. CDR3 protein: CASSSMGGNTDTQYF. The CDR3 nucleotides read TGTGCCAGCAGCTCCATGGGGGGAAACACAGATACGCAGTATTTT.

V gene TRBV5-4 combines with J gene TRBJ2-3, with TRBD1 identical over 9 bases. The trim removed 3 bases at V and 6 bases at J, leaving 8 bases unmatched. CDR3 length equals 15 residues. Germline CDR1 reads SGHNT; CDR2 reads YYREEE (reference sequence). The CDR3 DNA reads as TGTGCCAGCAGCTCCCGACAGGGGGAAAGGGATACGCAGTATTTT. Protein product: CASSSRQGERDTQYF.

This clone has more than one count but fewer than ten. The rearrangement uses TRBV2 and TRBJ1-2; no definite D call. Germline V lookup: CDR1 SNHLY, CDR2 FYNNEI. V lost 0 bases, J lost 4 bases, and 9 bases lay in between. This CDR3 is 14 amino acids long. CDR3 DNA: TGTGCCAGCAGTGAAGCAGAGTCCGTCTATGGCTACACCTTC. Encoded protein: CASSEAESVYGYTF.

This chain joins TRBV7-9 and TRBJ1-2, with 9 bases aligning to TRBD1. CDR1 SEHNR and CDR2 FQNEAQ come from the germline V gene (reference sequence). This CDR3 region has 16 residues. After removal of 2 bases from V and 4 bases from J, the junction contained 8 bases not matched to a gene. The chain's CDR3 is CASSLYGTGKLYGYTF. CDR3 sequence (DNA): TGTGCCAGCAGCTTATACGGGACAGGGAAACTCTATGGCTACACCTTC.

The V gene is TRBV11-1, the J gene TRBJ1-2; D uncertain. Per germline, CDR1 SGHAT and CDR2 FQDESV (reference sequence). Trimming removed 5 bases from V and 0 bases from J, with 10 bases in between. The CDR3 consists of 14 residues. CDR3 protein: CASSITGTNYGYTF. CDR3 in DNA: TGTGCCAGCAGCATAACCGGGACTAACTATGGCTACACCTTC.

The chain recombines TRBV2 with TRBJ2-2, with D perhaps TRBD2 (6 bases). There are 16 residues in the CDR3. CDR1 SNHLY and CDR2 FYNNEI come from the germline V gene. V was shortened by 0 bases and J by 7 bases, with 15 bases between the two germline ends. The CDR3 spells CASSEASEGEDGELFF. The CDR3 nucleotides are TGTGCCAGCAGTGAAGCATCGGAAGGGGAGGACGGGGAGCTGTTTTTT.